The 5 T cell receptor beta chains below were found in one sample sequenced in a study of blood T cell repertoires in COVID-19. Repertoires were generated with immunoSEQ multiplex PCR, while TCRdb's copy carries only in-frame clones and drops some. The sample carries approximately 44,000 clones, roughly 89% recorded once. The sequenced sample consisted of peripheral blood. Receptors originate from a man between 60 and 70 years old with active COVID-19.

The J gene is TRBJ2-5, the V gene TRBV24-1, with D possibly matching TRBD2 (6 bases). Per the germline V gene, CDR1 is KGHDR and CDR2 is SFDVKD. The V gene lost 4 bases and the J gene lost 3 bases, with 17 bases spanning the gap. The CDR3 is 16 amino acids. The CDR3 spells CATSDLSGSPKETQYF. The CDR3 DNA is TGTGCCACCAGTGACCTATCCGGGAGCCCTAAAGAGACCCAGTACTTC.

The J gene is TRBJ1-2, the V gene TRBV10-1; a weak D match, TRBD1 (5 bases). V lost 8 bases and J 2 bases, leaving 12 bases between the germline ends. Germline values: CDR1 WNHNN, CDR2 SYGVQD (reference sequence). The CDR3 length is 13 residues. The CDR3 loop reads CASSRVKNYGYTF. The DNA for the CDR3 is TGCGCCAGCTCCAGGGTGAAGAACTATGGCTACACCTTC.

V and J are TRBV27 and TRBJ2-1, with D perhaps matching TRBD2 (5 bases). The length of the CDR3 is 12 residues. The germline V gene has CDR1 MNHEY and CDR2 SMNVEV (reference sequence). V shed 8 bases and J shed 0 bases, with 5 bases lying between them. CDR3 DNA sequence: TGTGCCAGCGGGAGCTCCTACAATGAGCAGTTCTTC. As protein: CASGSSYNEQFF.

This sequence joins TRBV27 and TRBJ2-5; 7 nucleotides align to TRBD1. Trimming took 3 bases from V and 2 from J; bases not matched to a gene: 3. Germline CDR1 and CDR2: MNHEY and SMNVEV (reference sequence). The CDR3 consists of 14 residues. The CDR3 bases are TGTGCCAGCAGTTTCCGGGACAGACAAGAGACCCAGTACTTC. Translating it yields CASSFRDRQETQYF.

The CDR3 sequence: CASSIGGSRSEQYF. Written as DNA, the CDR3 is TGTGCCAGTAGTATTGGCGGGAGTCGGTCCGAGCAGTACTTC. V usage is TRBV19 and J usage is TRBJ2-7; 7 positions match TRBD2. The CDR3 consists of 14 residues. V lost 3 bases to trimming and J lost 6 bases; unmatched junction nucleotides: 8. The germline gives CDR1 LNHDA, CDR2 SQIVND (reference sequence).